This T cell receptor (beta chain) was captured by sequencing in a study of spatial heterogeneity in lung cancer. Study in general: Every unique TCR and UMI combination, on average, appeared more than ten times in raw reads. General study findings and limits: For expanded intratumoral alpha and beta TCRs, counts tracked tumor mutation counts.

The CDR3 runs 15 residues. Germline CDR1 SGHRS, CDR2 YFSETQ. V was trimmed by 0 bases and J by 5 bases, leaving 12 bases between them. By share, this clonotype ranks as large. Its matching antigen is unknown. TCRdb reprocessed the 5' RACE reads via MiXCR and lists one record per CDR3 protein. The data hold around 720 distinct CDR3 sequences, with 25% to 30% observed a single time. Regarding time point: sample taken at primary tumor resection. The donors comprised some 72 untreated early-stage non-small cell lung cancer patients. The chain couples TRBV5-1 to TRBJ2-1; D unresolved. The source is a male donor with early-stage non-small cell lung cancer. Sample: lung tumor tissue, taken at surgery. The chain's CDR3 is CASSLASRNDNEQFF. In DNA form, the CDR3 reads TGCGCCAGCAGCTTGGCTTCCAGGAATGACAATGAGCAGTTCTTC.